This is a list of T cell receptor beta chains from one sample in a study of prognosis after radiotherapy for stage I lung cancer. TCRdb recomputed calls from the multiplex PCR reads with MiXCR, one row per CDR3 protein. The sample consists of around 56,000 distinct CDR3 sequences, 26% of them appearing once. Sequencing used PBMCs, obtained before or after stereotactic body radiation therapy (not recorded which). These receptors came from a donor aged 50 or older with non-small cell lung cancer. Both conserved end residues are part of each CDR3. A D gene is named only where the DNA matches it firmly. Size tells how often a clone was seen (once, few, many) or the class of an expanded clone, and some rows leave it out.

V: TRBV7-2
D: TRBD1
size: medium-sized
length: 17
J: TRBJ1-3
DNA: TGTGCCAGCAGCTTCTTTACTCGGACAGGCTGCGGAAACACCATATATTTT
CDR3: CASSFFTRTGCGNTIYF

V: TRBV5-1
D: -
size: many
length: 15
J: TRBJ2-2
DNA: TGCGCCAGCAGCTTACGGACGGGAAACACCGGGGAGCTGTTTTTT
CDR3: CASSLRTGNTGELFF

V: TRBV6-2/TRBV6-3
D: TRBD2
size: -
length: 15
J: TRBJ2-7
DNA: TGTGCCAGCACCCGGACTAGCGGGGCTATGTACGAGCAGTACTTC
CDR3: CASTRTSGAMYEQYF

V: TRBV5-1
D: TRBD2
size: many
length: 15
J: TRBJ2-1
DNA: TGCGCCAGCAGCTTGGCTAGCGGGGGCAGGGATGAGCAGTTCTTC
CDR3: CASSLASGGRDEQFF

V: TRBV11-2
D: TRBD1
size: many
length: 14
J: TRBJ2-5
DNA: TGTGCCAGCAGCTTTGGACAGGGCGGAGAGACCCAGTACTTC
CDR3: CASSFGQGGETQYF

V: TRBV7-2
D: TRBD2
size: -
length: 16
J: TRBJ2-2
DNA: TGTGCCAGCAGCTTAGAGGTGGGAGGGACCACCGGGGAGCTGTTTTTT
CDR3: CASSLEVGGTTGELFF

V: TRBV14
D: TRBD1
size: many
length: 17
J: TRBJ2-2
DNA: TGTGCCAGCAGCCAAGAACAGGGGTATTGGAGCACCGGGGAGCTGTTTTTT
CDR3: CASSQEQGYWSTGELFF

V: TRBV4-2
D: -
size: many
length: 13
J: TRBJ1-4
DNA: TGTGCCAGCAGCCAAGGGATTAATGAAAAACTGTTTTTT
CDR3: CASSQGINEKLFF

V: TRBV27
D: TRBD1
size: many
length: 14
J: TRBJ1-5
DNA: TGTGCCAGCAGAGGGACAGCTAGCAATCAGCCCCAGCATTTT
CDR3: CASRGTASNQPQHF

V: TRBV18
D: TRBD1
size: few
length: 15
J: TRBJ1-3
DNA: TGTGCCAGCTCACCCATGACAGGGGTTGGAAACACCATATATTTT
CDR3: CASSPMTGVGNTIYF

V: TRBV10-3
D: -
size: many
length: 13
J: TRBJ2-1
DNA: TGTGCCATCAGTGCGACAGGAAACAATGAGCAGTTCTTC
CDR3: CAISATGNNEQFF

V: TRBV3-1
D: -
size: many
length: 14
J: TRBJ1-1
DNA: TGTGCCAGCAGCCAATACCAAACAAACACTGAAGCTTTCTTT
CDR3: CASSQYQTNTEAFF

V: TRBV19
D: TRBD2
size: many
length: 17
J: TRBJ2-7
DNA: TGTGCCAGTAGTATAGACGCTAGCGGGAGAGGCAGGTACGAGCAGTACTTC
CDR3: CASSIDASGRGRYEQYF

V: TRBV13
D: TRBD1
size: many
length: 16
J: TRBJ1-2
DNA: TGTGCCAGCAGCTTAGGCAGGACAGGTCCTAACTATGGCTACACCTTC
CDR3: CASSLGRTGPNYGYTF

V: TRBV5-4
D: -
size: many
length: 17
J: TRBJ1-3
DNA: TGTGCCAGCAGCCCAAATGCAGGGATCGGAGCGGGAAACACCATATATTTT
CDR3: CASSPNAGIGAGNTIYF

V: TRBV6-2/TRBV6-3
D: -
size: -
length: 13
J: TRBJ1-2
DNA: TGTGCCAGCAGTTACTCTAGAAGGGGTGGCTACACCTTC
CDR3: CASSYSRRGGYTF

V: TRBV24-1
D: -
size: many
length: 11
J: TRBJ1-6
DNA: TGTGCCACCAGTGTAGCTCCACCCCTCCACTTT
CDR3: CATSVAPPLHF

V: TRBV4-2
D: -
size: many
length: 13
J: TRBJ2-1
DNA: TGTGCCAGCACCGATTCCGGGCACAATGAGCAGTTCTTC
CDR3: CASTDSGHNEQFF

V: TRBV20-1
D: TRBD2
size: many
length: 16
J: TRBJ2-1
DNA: TGCAGTGCTGCCGGGGAGCGGGGGGCCCCCTGGAATGAGCAGTTCTTC
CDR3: CSAAGERGAPWNEQFF

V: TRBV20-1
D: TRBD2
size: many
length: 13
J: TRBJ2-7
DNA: TGCAGTGCCCCGACTAGCGGGGTGGTCGAGCAGTACTTC
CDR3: CSAPTSGVVEQYF

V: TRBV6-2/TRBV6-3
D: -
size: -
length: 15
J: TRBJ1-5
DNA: TGTGCCAGCAGCAAGAAAGGGGATAGCAATCAGCCCCAGAATTTT
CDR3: CASSKKGDSNQPQNF

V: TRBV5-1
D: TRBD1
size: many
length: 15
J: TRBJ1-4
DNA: TGCGCCAGCAGCTTGTCTGGACAGGGGAATGAAAAACTGTTTTTT
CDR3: CASSLSGQGNEKLFF

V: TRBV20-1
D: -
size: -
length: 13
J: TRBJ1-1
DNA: TGCAGTGCTAGAGAGGGGGGACGGACTGAAGCTTCCTTT
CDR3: CSAREGGRTEASF

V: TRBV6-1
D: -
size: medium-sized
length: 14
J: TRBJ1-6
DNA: TGTGCCAGCAGAAACGGGCAGCGGGATTCACCCCTCCACTTT
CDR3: CASRNGQRDSPLHF

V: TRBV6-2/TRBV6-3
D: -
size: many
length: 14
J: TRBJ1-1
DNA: TGTGCCAGCAGTTTCGGGGAAGCCAACACTGAAGCTTTCTTT
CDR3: CASSFGEANTEAFF

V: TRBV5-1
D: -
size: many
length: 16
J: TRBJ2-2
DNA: TGCGCCAGCAGCTTGGGTCAGGGTGCCCTAGCCAGGGAGCTGTTTTTT
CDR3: CASSLGQGALARELFF

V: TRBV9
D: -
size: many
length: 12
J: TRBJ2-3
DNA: TGTGCCAGCAGCGGAGAGGGGGATACGCAGTATTTT
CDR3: CASSGEGDTQYF

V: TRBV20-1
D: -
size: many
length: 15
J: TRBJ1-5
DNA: TGCAGTGCTACCGACTTTAGACAGGTCAATCAGCCCCAGCATTTT
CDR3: CSATDFRQVNQPQHF

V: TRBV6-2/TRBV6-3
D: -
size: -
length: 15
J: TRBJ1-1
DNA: TGTGCCAGACTACGGCGGCGGGGAGCGAACACTGAAGCTTTCTTT
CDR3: CARLRRRGANTEAFF

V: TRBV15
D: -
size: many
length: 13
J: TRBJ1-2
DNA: TGTGCCACCAGCAGAGAGAGGCAGATGGCTAACACCTTC
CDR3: CATSRERQMANTF

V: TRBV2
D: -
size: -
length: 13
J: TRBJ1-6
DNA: TGTGCCAGCATGGGAAAGCAACGTCAACCCCTCCACTTT
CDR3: CASMGKQRQPLHF

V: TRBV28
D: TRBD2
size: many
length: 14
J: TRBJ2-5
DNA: TGTGCCAGCAACCAACTCTCCGGGAGGGAGACCCAGTACTTC
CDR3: CASNQLSGRETQYF

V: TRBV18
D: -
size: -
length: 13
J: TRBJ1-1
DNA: TGTGCCACTGGAAGACAGGACAACACTGAAGCTTTCTTT
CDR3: CATGRQDNTEAFF

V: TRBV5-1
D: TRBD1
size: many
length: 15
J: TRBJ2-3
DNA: TGCGCCAGCAGCCCGGACAGGACACCCACAGATACGCAGTATTTT
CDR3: CASSPDRTPTDTQYF

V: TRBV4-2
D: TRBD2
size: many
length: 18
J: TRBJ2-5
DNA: TGTGCCAGCAGCCGGGTCATTACTAGCGGGGTAATCCAAGAGACCCAGTACTTC
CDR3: CASSRVITSGVIQETQYF

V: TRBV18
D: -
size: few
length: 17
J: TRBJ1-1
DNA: TGTGCCAGCTCACCACCAATGAGTCAGGGCGGCACCACTGAAGCTTTCTTT
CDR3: CASSPPMSQGGTTEAFF

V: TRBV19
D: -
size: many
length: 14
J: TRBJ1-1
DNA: TGTGCCAGTAGCCCGACAAGGAGGAACACTGAAGCTTTCTTT
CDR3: CASSPTRRNTEAFF

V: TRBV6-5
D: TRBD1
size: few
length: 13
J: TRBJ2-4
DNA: TGTGCCAGCAGTTACGGGACAGGGAACATTCAGTACTTC
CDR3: CASSYGTGNIQYF

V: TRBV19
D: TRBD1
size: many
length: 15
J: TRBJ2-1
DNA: TGTGCCAGTAGTCCGACCGGGACAGGGAGGGATGAGCAGTTCTTC
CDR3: CASSPTGTGRDEQFF

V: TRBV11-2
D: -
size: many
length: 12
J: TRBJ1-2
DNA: TGTGCCAGCAGCCCCCCCCTGGGGGGCTACACCTTC
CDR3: CASSPPLGGYTF

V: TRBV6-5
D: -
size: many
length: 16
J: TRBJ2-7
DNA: TGTGCCAGCAGTTCTTCCTGGGGGCAGGATCGATACGAGCAGTACTTC
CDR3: CASSSSWGQDRYEQYF

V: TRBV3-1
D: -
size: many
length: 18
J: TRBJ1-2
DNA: TGTGCCAGCAGCCAAGTGGACGTCTCTAACAGGGCTAACTATGGCTACACCTTC
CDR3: CASSQVDVSNRANYGYTF

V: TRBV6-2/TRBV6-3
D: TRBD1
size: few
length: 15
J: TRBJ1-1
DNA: TGTGCCAGCAGCAAAACAATCAACAGGGGCCAGGAGGCTTTCTTT
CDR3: CASSKTINRGQEAFF